There are a few counts of the clone carrying this TCR beta chain. From the 5' RACE reads, TCRdb called clonotypes with MiXCR, one entry per CDR3 protein. Counted here are 200,000 or so distinct CDR3 sequences, 16% occurring once; the ten biggest clones make up more than 2%. The source of the sample is a study of T-cell memory formation after mild COVID-19. Turning to the study itself: There were largely donor-specific TCR clusters.

Material for sequencing was PBMCs or a T cell subset sorted from them (not recorded which). This receptor was identified in an adult woman who had mild COVID-19 (a few samples of this study predate the infection). Cell type and time point are not known.

CDR3 bases: TGTGCCAGCAGCCTCAGGAGGGAGGGTGGCGAGCAGTACTTC. It specifies CASSLRREGGEQYF. V and J are TRBV6-5 and TRBJ2-7; 7 positions match TRBD2. Losses at the gene ends were 6 bases for V and 6 bases for J; bases not matched to a gene: 11. CDR1 is MNHEY, CDR2 SVGAGI, per germline. CDR3 size: 14 residues.